The clone carrying this T cell receptor (beta chain) has a count of ten or more. This sample was included in a study of early T cells in non-severe SARS-CoV-2 infection. This CDR3 comprises 15 residues. V lost 3 bases to trimming and J lost 5 bases; unmatched junction nucleotides: 4. The germline CDR1 and CDR2 sequences are SGHNT and YYREEE (reference sequence). TCRdb recomputed calls from the 5' RACE reads with MiXCR, one row per CDR3 protein. The sample carries 60,000 to 75,000 distinct CDR3 sequences, 11% recorded once. This receptor was identified in an adult who was a healthcare worker with PCR-confirmed SARS-CoV-2 infection or an uninfected control (not recorded which). This chain connects TRBV5-4 to TRBJ2-1; 11 bases agree with TRBD2. The specimen was whole blood, collected at baseline. Written as DNA, the CDR3 is TGTGCCAGCAGCTCCGGGACTAGCGGCCACAATGAGCAGTTCTTC. Protein product: CASSSGTSGHNEQFF.